The present T cell receptor beta chain was sequenced within a study of PD-1 blockade in classical Hodgkin lymphoma. Study outcomes and limitations: Complete responders entered with baseline diversity on par with newly diagnosed patients, the results showed.

CDR3 length: 14 amino acids. V was trimmed by 1 base and J by 2 bases, leaving 9 bases between them. Looked up from germline, CDR1 is SGHRS and CDR2 is YFSETQ. The time point: cycle 4 day 1 (C4D1), after more than five weeks of nivolumab. Every patient relapsed after autologous stem cell transplantation, and brentuximab vedotin exposure varied. Sequencing was performed with immunoSEQ multiplex PCR; in TCRdb, only in-frame clones are kept and a portion is missing. Of fewer than 25,000 clones listed, around 68% are singletons. This clone was found many times. As yet, its antigen is unknown. This rearrangement joins TRBV5-1 to TRBJ2-5; D call uncertain. This TCR came from a human donor with classical Hodgkin lymphoma. This sample comprised peripheral blood mononuclear cells (PBMCs), obtained before the fourth cycle of nivolumab. CDR3 amino acids: CASSLFVGQETQYF. The DNA of the CDR3 is TGCGCCAGCAGCTTGTTTGTGGGACAAGAGACCCAGTACTTC. Together with reference TRBV5-1 and TRBJ2-5, the CDR3 gives the full variable domain: KAGVTQTPRYLIKTRGQQVTLSCSPISGHRSVSWYQQTPGQGLQFLFEYFSETQRNKGNFPGRFSGRQFSNSRSEMNVSTLELGDSALYLCASSLFVGQETQYFGPGTRLLVL.